These 5 T cell receptor beta chains share one sample of origin, sequenced in a study of blood T cell repertoires in COVID-19. Only in-frame clones appear in the TCRdb table, and some are missing; sequencing was by immunoSEQ multiplex PCR. The sample gives roughly 7,800 clones, just over 85% of which show up once; about 7% is in the top ten. Sequencing was carried out using peripheral blood. These receptor sequences come from a woman in her 50s with active or convalescent COVID-19.

The chain links TRBV27 to TRBJ2-3, with 8 bases fitting TRBD2. This CDR3 is built from 15 residues. Per germline, CDR1 MNHEY and CDR2 SMNVEV (reference sequence). Losses at the gene ends were 4 bases for V and 2 bases for J; bases not matched to a gene: 5. The CDR3 DNA follows: TGTGCCAGCAGTTCCGGTAGCGGGGTCACAGATACGCAGTATTTT. As protein: CASSSGSGVTDTQYF.

V is TRBV4-2 and J is TRBJ1-2; the match to TRBD1 covers 7 bases. This CDR3 has 17 residues. Germline V gene sequence: CDR1 LGHNA, CDR2 YNFKEQ. The ends lost 0 bases at V and 4 bases at J; junction bases unmatched: 11. The CDR3 spells CASSQDYRGHRVYGYTF. In DNA, the CDR3 is TGTGCCAGCAGCCAAGACTACAGGGGTCATCGCGTCTATGGCTACACCTTC.

This clone has just one count. This rearrangement joins TRBV30 to TRBJ1-1; possibly TRBD1 for D (6 bases). Germline loops: CDR1 GTSNPN, CDR2 SVGIG (reference sequence). With 4 bases removed from V and 4 bases from J, the gap between germline ends came to 7 bases. The CDR3 extends over 11 amino acids. CDR3 in amino acids: CAWIRGTEAFF. The CDR3 bases are TGTGCCTGGATCAGGGGCACTGAAGCTTTCTTT.

The chain joins TRBV5-5 to TRBJ1-5; 8 positions agree with TRBD1. Germline CDR1 is SGHKS and CDR2 is YYEKEE (reference sequence). The V and J ends lost 4 bases and 5 bases, in that order; junction bases with no gene match: 11. The CDR3 extends over 16 amino acids. The CDR3 coding sequence is TGTGCCAGCAGCCCGACAGGGGCATATCCCGATCAGCCCCAGCATTTT. It is translated as CASSPTGAYPDQPQHF.

The genes are TRBV5-4 and TRBJ1-2; no clear D gene. The CDR3 covers 15 residues. V lost 4 bases to trimming and J lost 3 bases, with 16 bases between them. Germline lookup yields CDR1 SGHNT and CDR2 YYREEE (reference sequence). CDR3: CASSAGSGNYYGYTF. DNA of the CDR3: TGTGCCAGCAGCGCTGGGTCGGGAAACTACTATGGCTACACCTTC.